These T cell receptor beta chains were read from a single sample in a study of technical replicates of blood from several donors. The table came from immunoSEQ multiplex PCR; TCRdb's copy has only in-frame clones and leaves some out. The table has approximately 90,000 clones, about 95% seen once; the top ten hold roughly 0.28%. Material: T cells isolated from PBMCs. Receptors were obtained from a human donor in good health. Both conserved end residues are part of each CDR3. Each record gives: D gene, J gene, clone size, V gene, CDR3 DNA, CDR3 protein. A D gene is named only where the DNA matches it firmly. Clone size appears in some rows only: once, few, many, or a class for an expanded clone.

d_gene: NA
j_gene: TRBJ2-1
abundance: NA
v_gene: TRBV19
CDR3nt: TGTGCCAGTACGGGCAGGGGAGGGGGAACCTACAATGAGCAGTTCTTC
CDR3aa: CASTGRGGGTYNEQFF

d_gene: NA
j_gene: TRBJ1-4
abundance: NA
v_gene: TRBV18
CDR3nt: TGTGCCAGCTCACCACGGACAGCCCTGGATGAAAAACTGTTTTTT
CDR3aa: CASSPRTALDEKLFF

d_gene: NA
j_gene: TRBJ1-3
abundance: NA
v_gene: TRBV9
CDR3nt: TGTGCCAGCAGCGTAGACCCCCCCCGGCAAACGGGGAACACCATATATTTT
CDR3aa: CASSVDPPRQTGNTIYF

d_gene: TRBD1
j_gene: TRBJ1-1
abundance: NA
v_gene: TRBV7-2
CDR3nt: TGTGCCAGCAGCTACCCATACAGGGGGCCAGCTTTCTTT
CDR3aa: CASSYPYRGPAFF

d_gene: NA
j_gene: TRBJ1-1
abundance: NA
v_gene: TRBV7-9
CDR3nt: TGTGCCAGCAGCAAGACGGAGCTGACAGAACCTGAAGCTTTCTTT
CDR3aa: CASSKTELTEPEAFF

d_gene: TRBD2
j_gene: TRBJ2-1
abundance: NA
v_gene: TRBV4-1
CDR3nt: TGCGCCAGCAGCCAAGATCAAAGGACTAGCTCCTACAATGAGCAGTTCTTC
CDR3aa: CASSQDQRTSSYNEQFF

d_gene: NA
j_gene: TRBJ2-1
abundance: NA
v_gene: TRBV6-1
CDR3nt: TGTGCCACCTGGATCCGGGGAACCTACAATGAGCAGTTCTTC
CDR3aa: CATWIRGTYNEQFF

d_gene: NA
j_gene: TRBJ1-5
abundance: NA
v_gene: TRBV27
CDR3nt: TGTGCCAGCAGTTTATTGAGTGTGGGAGCAGATAATCAGCCCCAGCATTTT
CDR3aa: CASSLLSVGADNQPQHF

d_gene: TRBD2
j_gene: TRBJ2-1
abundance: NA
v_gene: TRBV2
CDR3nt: TGTGCCAGCAGAGGACTAGCGGGAGTGGGGGAGCAGTTCTTC
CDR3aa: CASRGLAGVGEQFF

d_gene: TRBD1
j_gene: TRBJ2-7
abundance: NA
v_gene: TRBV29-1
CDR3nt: TGCAGCGTTAAGGACAGGGGGGAAAGCTCCTACGAGCAGTACTTC
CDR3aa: CSVKDRGESSYEQYF

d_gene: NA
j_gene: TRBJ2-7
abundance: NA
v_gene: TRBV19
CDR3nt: TGTGCCAGTAACCTCGACCGGATGACAGGTCCCCTAAGGTACGAGCAGTACTTC
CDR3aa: CASNLDRMTGPLRYEQYF

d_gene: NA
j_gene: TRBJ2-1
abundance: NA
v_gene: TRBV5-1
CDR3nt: TGCGCCAGCAGCTTTTCGGCTAGCGTCCTCGATGAGCAGTTCTTC
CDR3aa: CASSFSASVLDEQFF

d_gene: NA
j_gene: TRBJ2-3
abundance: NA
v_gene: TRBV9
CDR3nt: TGTGCCAGCAGCGTAGCTGTGGGAGATCAAGCCACAGATACGCAGTATTTT
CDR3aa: CASSVAVGDQATDTQYF

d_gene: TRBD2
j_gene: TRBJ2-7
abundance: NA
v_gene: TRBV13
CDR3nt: TGTGCCAGCAGCCCGGGGGGGACTAGCGGATTCTACGAGCAGTACTTC
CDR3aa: CASSPGGTSGFYEQYF

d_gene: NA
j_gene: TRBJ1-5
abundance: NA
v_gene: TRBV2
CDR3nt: TGTGCCAGCAGTGAAGCAACAGGTTGGGTCAATCAGCCCCAGCATTTT
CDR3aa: CASSEATGWVNQPQHF

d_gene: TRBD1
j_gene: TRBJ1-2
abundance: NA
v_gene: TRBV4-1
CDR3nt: TGCGCCAGCAGCCAAGATCCAGGGGGTAACTATGGCTACACCTTC
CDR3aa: CASSQDPGGNYGYTF

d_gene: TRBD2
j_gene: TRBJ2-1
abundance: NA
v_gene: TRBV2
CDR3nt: TGTGCCAGCAGTACCCCTGGGGGACTAGCGGCATACAATGAGCAGTTCTTC
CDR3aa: CASSTPGGLAAYNEQFF

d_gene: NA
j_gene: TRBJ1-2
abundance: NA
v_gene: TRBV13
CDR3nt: TGTGCCAGCAGCGTATCCACAGGGAACTACGGGGGCTACACCTTC
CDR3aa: CASSVSTGNYGGYTF

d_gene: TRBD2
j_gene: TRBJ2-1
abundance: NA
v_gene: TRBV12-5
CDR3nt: TGTGCTAGTGCGTTAGCGGGGGGCTACAATGAGCAGTTCTTC
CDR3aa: CASALAGGYNEQFF

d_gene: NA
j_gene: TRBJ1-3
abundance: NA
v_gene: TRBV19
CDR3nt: TGTGCCAGTAGTATAGATGTAAACTCTGGAAACACCATATATTTT
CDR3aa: CASSIDVNSGNTIYF

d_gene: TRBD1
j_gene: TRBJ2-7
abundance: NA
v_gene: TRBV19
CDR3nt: TGTGCCAGGCTCGGACAGGGGACACGTCCCTACGAGCAGTACTTC
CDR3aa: CARLGQGTRPYEQYF

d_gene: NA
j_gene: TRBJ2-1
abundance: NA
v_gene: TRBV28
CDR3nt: TGTGCCAGCAGTCCAAAAGGGGATTGTGAGTTCTTC
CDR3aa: CASSPKGDCEFF

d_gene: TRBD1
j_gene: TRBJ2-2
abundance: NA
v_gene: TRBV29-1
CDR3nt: TGCAGCGTTGGACAGGGCCACACCGGGGAGCTGTTTTTT
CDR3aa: CSVGQGHTGELFF

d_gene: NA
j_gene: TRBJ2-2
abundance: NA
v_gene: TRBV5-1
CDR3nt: TGCGCCAGCAGCTTGGAACAGGGTCAGAACACCGGGGAGCTGTTTTTT
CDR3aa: CASSLEQGQNTGELFF

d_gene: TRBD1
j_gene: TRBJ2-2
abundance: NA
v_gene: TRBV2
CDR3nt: TGTGCCAGCAGTTATACCCGGGACAGGGGCGGGGAGCTGTTTTTT
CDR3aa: CASSYTRDRGGELFF

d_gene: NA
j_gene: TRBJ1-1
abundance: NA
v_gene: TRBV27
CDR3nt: TGTGCCAGCAGTTTCCGGCCACAGGGACCTGAAGCTTTCTTT
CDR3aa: CASSFRPQGPEAFF

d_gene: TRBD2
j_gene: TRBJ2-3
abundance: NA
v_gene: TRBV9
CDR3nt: TGTGCCAGCAGCGCGTCTAGCGGTAATACGCAGTATTTT
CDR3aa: CASSASSGNTQYF

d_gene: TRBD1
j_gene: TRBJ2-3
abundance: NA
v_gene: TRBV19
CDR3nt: TGTGCCACGGGGGACAGGGGTAAAGATACGCAGTATTTT
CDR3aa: CATGDRGKDTQYF

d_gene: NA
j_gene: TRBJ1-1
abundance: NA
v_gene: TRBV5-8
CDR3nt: TGTGCCAGCAGCTTGAGTTACTACTCGAACACTGAAGCTTTCTTT
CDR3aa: CASSLSYYSNTEAFF

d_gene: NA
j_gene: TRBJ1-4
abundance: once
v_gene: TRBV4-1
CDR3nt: TGCGCCAGCAGCCGGGACAAAAATGAAAAACTGTTTTTT
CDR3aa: CASSRDKNEKLFF

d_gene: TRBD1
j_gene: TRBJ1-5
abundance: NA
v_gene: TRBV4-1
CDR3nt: TGCGCCAGCAGCCAAGTGGGACAGGGGGACAATCAGCCCCAGCATTTT
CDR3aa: CASSQVGQGDNQPQHF

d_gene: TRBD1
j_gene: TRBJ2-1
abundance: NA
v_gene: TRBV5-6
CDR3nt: TGTGCCAGCAGCCGAAACGGACAGGGGTACAATGAGCAGTTCTTC
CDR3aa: CASSRNGQGYNEQFF

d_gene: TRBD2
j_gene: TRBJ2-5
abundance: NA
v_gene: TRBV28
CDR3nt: TGTGCCAGCAGTTTCACTAGCGGACATGGGCAAGAGACCCAGTACTTC
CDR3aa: CASSFTSGHGQETQYF

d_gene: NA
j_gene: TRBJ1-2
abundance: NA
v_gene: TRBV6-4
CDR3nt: TGTGCCAGCAGTCCGACAGCGAACTATGGCTACACCTTC
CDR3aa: CASSPTANYGYTF

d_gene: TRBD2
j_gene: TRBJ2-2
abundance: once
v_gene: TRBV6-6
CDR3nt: TGTGCCAGCACAAATATAGCGGGGGGGCCGAACGGGGAGCTGTTTTTT
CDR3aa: CASTNIAGGPNGELFF

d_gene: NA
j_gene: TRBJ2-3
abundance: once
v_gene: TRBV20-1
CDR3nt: TGCAGTGCCCCGAGGGATACGCAGTATTTT
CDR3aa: CSAPRDTQYF

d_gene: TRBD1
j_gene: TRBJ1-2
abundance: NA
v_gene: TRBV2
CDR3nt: TGTGCCAGCAGTACAGGGGTTCGTGGCTACACCTTC
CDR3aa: CASSTGVRGYTF

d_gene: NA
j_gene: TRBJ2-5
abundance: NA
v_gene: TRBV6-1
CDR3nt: TGTGCCAGCAGTGAACTCAGGGAAGAGACCCAGTACTTC
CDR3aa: CASSELREETQYF

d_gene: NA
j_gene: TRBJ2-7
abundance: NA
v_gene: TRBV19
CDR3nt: TGTGCCAGTAGCACTAAGACGAGCTCCTACGAGCAGTACTTC
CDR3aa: CASSTKTSSYEQYF

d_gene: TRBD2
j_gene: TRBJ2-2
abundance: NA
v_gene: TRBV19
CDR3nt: TGTGCCAGCACATACGGGACTAGCGGACGCGGGGAGCTGTTTTTT
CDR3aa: CASTYGTSGRGELFF

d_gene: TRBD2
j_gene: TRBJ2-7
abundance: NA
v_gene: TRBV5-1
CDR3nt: TGCGCCAGCAGCTCAAAATCCGGACTAGCAGACCCCTACGAGCAGTACTTC
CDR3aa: CASSSKSGLADPYEQYF

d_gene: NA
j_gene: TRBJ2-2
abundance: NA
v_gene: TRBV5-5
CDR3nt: TGTGCCAGCGGGGATGGGGCCCCGTACATCCACGGGGAGCTGTTTTTT
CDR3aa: CASGDGAPYIHGELFF

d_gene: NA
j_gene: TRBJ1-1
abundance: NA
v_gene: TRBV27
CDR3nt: TGTGCCAGCAGTTTGGGATGGTCGGAACAGGGTTACACTGAAGCTTTCTTT
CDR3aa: CASSLGWSEQGYTEAFF

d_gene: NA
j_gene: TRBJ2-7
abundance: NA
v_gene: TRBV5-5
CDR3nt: TGTGCCAGCAGCGCCGGTGGACAGAACTACGAGCAGTACTTC
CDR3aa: CASSAGGQNYEQYF

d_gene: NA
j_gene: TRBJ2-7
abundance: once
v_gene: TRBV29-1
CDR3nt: TGCAGCGTCGGAGCTCCCTCCTACGAGCAGTACTTC
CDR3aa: CSVGAPSYEQYF

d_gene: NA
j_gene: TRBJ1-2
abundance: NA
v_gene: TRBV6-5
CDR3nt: TGTGCCAGCACAAACACAGGGTCGGATGGCTACACCTTC
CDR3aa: CASTNTGSDGYTF

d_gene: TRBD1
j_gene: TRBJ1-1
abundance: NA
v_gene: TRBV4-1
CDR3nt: TGCGCCAGCAGCCAACCACGTCTCTTAGGGACAGGGACCACTGAAGCTTTCTTT
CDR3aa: CASSQPRLLGTGTTEAFF

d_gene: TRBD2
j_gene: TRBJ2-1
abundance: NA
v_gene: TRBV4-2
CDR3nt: TGTGCCAGCAGCCCCCCTTCGGCTTCCGGGCTAGCGGGAGGGGTAGCCTACAATGAGCAGTTCTTC
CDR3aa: CASSPPSASGLAGGVAYNEQFF

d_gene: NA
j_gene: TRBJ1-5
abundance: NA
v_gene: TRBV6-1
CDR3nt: TGTGCCAGCAGTGAACGGGCAGGGCCAAGTACTAGCAATCAGCCCCAGCATTTT
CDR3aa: CASSERAGPSTSNQPQHF

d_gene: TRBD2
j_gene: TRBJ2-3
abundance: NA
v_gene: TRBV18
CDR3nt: TGTGCCAGCTCACCGACCTTTCTAGCGGGACCCCCAATGGAAACCACAGATACGCAGTATTTT
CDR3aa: CASSPTFLAGPPMETTDTQYF